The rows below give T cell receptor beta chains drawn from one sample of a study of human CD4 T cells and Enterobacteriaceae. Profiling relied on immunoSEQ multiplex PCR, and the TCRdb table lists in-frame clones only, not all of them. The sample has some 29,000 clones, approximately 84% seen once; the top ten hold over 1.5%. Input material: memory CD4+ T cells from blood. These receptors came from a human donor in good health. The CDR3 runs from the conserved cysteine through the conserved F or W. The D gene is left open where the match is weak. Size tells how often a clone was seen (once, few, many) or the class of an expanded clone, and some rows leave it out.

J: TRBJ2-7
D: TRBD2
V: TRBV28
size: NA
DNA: TGTGCCAGCAGTTCACGACTAGCGGGAGCCTCCTACGAGCAGTACTTC
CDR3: CASSSRLAGASYEQYF

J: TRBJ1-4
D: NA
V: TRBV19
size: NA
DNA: TGTGCCAGTAGTATTCGAACAGATGGTGAAAAACTGTTTTTT
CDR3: CASSIRTDGEKLFF

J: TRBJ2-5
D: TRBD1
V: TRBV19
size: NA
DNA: TGTGCCAGTAGTGCTCCGACAGGGGGAGGCCGAGAGACCCAGTACTTC
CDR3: CASSAPTGGGRETQYF

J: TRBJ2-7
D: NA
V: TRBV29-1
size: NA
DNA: TGCAGCGTTGAAGGCCAGGGTATGTACGAGCAGTACTTC
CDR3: CSVEGQGMYEQYF

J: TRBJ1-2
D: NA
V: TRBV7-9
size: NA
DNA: TGTGCCTCCCAAACCCAGGGTTCAAACTATGGCTACACCTTC
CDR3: CASQTQGSNYGYTF

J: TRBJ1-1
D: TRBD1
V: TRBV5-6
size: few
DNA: TGTGCCAGCAGCTTACAGGGGGTTTATGAAGCTTTCTTT
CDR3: CASSLQGVYEAFF

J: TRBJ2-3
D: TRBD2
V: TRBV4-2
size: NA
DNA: TGTGCCAGCAGCCAAGATCCCGGGACTAGCGGTAATACGCAGTATTTT
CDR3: CASSQDPGTSGNTQYF

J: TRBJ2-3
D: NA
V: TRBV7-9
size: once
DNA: TGTGCCAGCAGCTTGGCAAGTTCTAGCACAGATACGCAGTATTTT
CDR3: CASSLASSSTDTQYF

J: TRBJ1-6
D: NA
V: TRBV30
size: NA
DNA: TGTGCCTGGAGTAAGGGACAAGATAATTCACCCCTCCACTTT
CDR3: CAWSKGQDNSPLHF

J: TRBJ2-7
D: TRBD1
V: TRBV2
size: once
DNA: TGTGCCAGCTGTAATATCCCGGGACAGGGGACCATCTCCTACGAGCAGTACTTC
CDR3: CASCNIPGQGTISYEQYF

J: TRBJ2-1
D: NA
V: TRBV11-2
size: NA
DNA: TGTGCCAGCAGCTCCCTCAGGGGCTACAATGAGCAGTTCTTC
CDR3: CASSSLRGYNEQFF

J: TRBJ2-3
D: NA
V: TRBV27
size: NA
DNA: TGTGCCAGCAGACAAAACAGCGGACTCAGCACAGATACGCAGTATTTT
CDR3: CASRQNSGLSTDTQYF

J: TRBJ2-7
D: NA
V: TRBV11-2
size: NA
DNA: TGTGCCAGCAGCTCCTCAGGGTGGTACGAGCAGTACTTC
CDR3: CASSSSGWYEQYF

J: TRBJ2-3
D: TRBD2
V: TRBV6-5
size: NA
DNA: TGTGCCAGCAGCCGGACTAGCGGGAGAACAGATACGCAGTATTTT
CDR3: CASSRTSGRTDTQYF

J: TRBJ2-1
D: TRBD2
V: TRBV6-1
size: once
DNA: TGTGCCAGCCGTGTCTGGGGGAGGGCCGATGAGCAGTTCTTC
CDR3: CASRVWGRADEQFF

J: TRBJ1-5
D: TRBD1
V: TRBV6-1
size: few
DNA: TGTGCCAGTGGGGACAGGTTCGATCAGCCCCAGCATTTT
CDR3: CASGDRFDQPQHF

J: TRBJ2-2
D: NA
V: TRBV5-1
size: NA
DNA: TGCGCCAGCAGCTCAGGGACGGCCGGGGAGCTGTTTTTT
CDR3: CASSSGTAGELFF

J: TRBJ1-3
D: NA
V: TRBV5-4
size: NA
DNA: TGTGCCAGCAGCCCGGGGGGGGCCGGAAACACCATATATTTT
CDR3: CASSPGGAGNTIYF

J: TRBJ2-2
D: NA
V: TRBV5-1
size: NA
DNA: TGCGCCAGCAGCTTGGCCATCAGGGTAGGCACCGGGGAGCTGTTTTTT
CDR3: CASSLAIRVGTGELFF

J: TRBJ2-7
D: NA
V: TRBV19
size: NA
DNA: TGTGCCAGTAGTCTGACAGGGAGGCTTGGCTCCTACGAGCAGTACTTC
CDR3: CASSLTGRLGSYEQYF

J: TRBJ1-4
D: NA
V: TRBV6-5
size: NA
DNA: TGTGCCAGCAGTACGCTACTCGTCACTGGGGAAAAACTGTTTTTT
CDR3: CASSTLLVTGEKLFF

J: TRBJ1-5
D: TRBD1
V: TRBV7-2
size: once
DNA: TGTGCCAGCAGCTTTACAGGGGTAGGACAGCCCCAGCATTTT
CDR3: CASSFTGVGQPQHF

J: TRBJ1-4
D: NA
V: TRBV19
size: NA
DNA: TGTGCCAGTAGTATGGCAGTCGAGGAAAAACTGTTTTTT
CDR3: CASSMAVEEKLFF

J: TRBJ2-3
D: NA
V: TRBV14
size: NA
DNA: TGTGCCAGCAGCCAAACGGGAGATACGCAGTATTTT
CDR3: CASSQTGDTQYF